One sample yielded the 5 T cell receptor beta chains listed below, sequenced in a study of blood T cells in healthy people across ages. The second PCR ran about 6 to 11 cycles with a sample-barcoded 5' primer and J-beta primers. TCRdb reprocessed the 5' RACE reads with MiXCR, giving one entry per CDR3 protein. The sample records about 700,000 distinct CDR3 sequences, approximately 29% being singletons. The sequenced sample consisted of blood. The receptors here all came from a woman of 80 years or more in good health.

A note on this clonotype: This may come from a read error, since a much larger clone is one base off. The chain links TRBV7-8 to TRBJ1-2; D is unresolved. The CDR3 has 14 residues. From germline, CDR1 is SGHVS and CDR2 FQNEAQ. CDR3 residues: CVSSLGGQDYGYTF. The CDR3 nucleotides read TGTGTCAGCAGCTTGGGCGGTCAGGACTATGGCTACACCTTC.

This clonotype was picked up many times. The rearrangement joins TRBV20-1 to TRBJ2-7; 8 nucleotides match TRBD1. After removal of 5 bases from V and 1 base from J, the junction contained 13 bases not matched to a gene. Germline loops: CDR1 DFQATT, CDR2 SNEGSKA (reference sequence). This CDR3 contains 16 residues. The CDR3 DNA sequence: TGCAGTGCTCATGATTTCCGACAGGGGAGTTCCTACGAGCAGTACTTC. The encoded protein is CSAHDFRQGSSYEQYF.

Regarding this clonotype: At one end, the junction sequence differs from germline, possibly due to a read error. This chain connects TRBV7-7 to TRBJ1-1; D not certain. The length of the CDR3 is 17 residues. Germline V gene sequence: CDR1 SSHAT, CDR2 FNYEAQ (reference sequence). CDR3 DNA sequence: TGTGCTAGCAGCTTAGCGTGGGTTTCCCGTACGAACACTGAAGCTTTCTTT. Translation: CASSLAWVSRTNTEAFF.

This chain connects TRBV12-3 or TRBV12-4 to TRBJ2-7, with D possibly TRBD1 on 6 matching bases. The CDR3 sequence is 14 residues long. V lost 7 bases to trimming and J lost 2 bases, with 15 bases between them. The CDR3 is CASTRDMRAYEQYF. The CDR3 DNA is TGTGCCAGCACCAGGGACATGAGGGCCTACGAGCAGTACTTC.

This clonotype has ten or more counts. CDR3 protein: CASSPGLAGGNEQFF. DNA of the CDR3: TGTGCCAGCTCACCGGGACTAGCGGGGGGAAATGAGCAGTTCTTC. J is TRBJ2-1 and V is TRBV7-2, with TRBD2 identical over 15 bases. Germline CDR1 and CDR2: SGHTA and FQGNSA. Unmatched junction bases numbered 6, after V lost 8 bases and J lost 7 bases. CDR3 size: 15 residues.